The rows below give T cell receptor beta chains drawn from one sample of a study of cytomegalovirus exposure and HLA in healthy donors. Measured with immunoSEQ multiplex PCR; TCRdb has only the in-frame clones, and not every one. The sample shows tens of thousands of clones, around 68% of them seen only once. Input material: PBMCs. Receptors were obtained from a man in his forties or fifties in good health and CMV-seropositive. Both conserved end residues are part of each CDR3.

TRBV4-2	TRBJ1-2	CASSQETGENYGYTF
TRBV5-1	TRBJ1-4	CASSSAGTGGEKLFF
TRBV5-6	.	CASGSDYEQYF
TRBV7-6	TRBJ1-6	CASSFGEGSPLHF
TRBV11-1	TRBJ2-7	CASSLTGEGGEQYF
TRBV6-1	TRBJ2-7	CASSGQGTGEQYF
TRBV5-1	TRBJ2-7	CASGGDRGHEQYF
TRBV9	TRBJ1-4	CASSVSHGASEELFF
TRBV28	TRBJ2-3	CASSAPGADTQYF
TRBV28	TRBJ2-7	CASSYRSPYEQYF
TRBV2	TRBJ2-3	CASLNPQRASTDTQYF
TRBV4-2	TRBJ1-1	CASSLKTGNTEAFF
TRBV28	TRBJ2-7	CASSPGAGLSYEQYF
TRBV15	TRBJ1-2	CATSISTGAYGYTF
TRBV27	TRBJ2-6	CASRQGNSGANVLTF
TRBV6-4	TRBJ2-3	CASSVLAGTDTQYF
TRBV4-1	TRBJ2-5	CASSGTRGQETQYF
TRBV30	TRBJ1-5	CAWSWTGALSNQPQHF
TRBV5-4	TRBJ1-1	CASSLGRGQDTEAFF
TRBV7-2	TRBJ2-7	CASSLRDRPEQYF
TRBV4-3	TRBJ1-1	CASSQVRELVAFF
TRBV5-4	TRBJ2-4	CASSRSLASGGADREEYF
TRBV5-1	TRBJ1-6	CASSGGQWGNSPLHF
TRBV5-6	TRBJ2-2	CASSLGRTRGNTGELFF
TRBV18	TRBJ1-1	CASSQTSFNTEAFF
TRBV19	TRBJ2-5	CASSIRGFQETQYF
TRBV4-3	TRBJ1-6	CASSQDWRIRGSPLHF
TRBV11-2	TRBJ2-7	CASSSVAGSGYEQYF
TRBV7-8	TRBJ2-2	CASSSPMGREAMDTGELFF
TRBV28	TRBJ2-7	CASSPLREQYF
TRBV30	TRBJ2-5	CAWSVQGAAGAWETQYF
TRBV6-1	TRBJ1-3	CASSKISSGNTIYF
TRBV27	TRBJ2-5	CATASREQETQYF
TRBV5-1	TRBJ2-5	CASSQGLARETQYF
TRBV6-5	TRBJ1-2	CASSYSGTGTNYGYTF
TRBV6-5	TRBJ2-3	CASSSYGGPGNTQYF
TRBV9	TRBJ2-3	CASSVSGGQGADTQYF
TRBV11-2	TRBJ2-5	CASESGGGPRTQYF
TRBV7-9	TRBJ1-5	CASSQGTGNNQPQHF
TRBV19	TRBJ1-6	CASSKRTDTNSPLHF
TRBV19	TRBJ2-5	CASSITAVKETQYF
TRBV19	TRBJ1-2	CASSESLGSGYTF
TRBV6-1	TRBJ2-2	CASRKDSANTGELFF
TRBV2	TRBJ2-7	CATQTVDEQYF
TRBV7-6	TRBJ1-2	CASSSGTDLYGYTF
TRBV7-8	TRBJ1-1	CASSSGGNTEAFF
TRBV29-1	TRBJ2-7	CSADQPTGPTYEQYF
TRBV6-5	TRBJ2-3	CASSPDRGRSDTQYF
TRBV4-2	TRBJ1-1	CASSSTGRTEAFF
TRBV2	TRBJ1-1	CASSESGGDTEAFF
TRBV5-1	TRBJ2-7	CASSSKTGPSYEQYF
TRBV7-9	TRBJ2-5	CASSFRAGAQETQYF